Below, one T cell receptor beta chain is given with its context. This sample stems from a study of control samples from healthy donors and cancer patients. Sequencing was performed with immunoSEQ multiplex PCR; in TCRdb, only in-frame clones are kept and a portion is missing. The sample has more than 100,000 clones, approximately 89% seen once. This CDR3 has 15 amino acids. V gave up 2 bases and J gave up 0 bases, with 5 bases separating them. Germline loops: CDR1 MNHNS, CDR2 SASEGT. Sequencing used blood. The clonotype comes from a man aged 18 to 35 in good health. The chain employs TRBV6-1 and TRBJ2-6; tentative D call: TRBD1 (5 bases). Here the CDR3 reads CASSEQGSGANVLTF. The CDR3 bases are TGTGCCAGCAGTGAACAGGGCTCTGGGGCCAACGTCCTGACTTTC.